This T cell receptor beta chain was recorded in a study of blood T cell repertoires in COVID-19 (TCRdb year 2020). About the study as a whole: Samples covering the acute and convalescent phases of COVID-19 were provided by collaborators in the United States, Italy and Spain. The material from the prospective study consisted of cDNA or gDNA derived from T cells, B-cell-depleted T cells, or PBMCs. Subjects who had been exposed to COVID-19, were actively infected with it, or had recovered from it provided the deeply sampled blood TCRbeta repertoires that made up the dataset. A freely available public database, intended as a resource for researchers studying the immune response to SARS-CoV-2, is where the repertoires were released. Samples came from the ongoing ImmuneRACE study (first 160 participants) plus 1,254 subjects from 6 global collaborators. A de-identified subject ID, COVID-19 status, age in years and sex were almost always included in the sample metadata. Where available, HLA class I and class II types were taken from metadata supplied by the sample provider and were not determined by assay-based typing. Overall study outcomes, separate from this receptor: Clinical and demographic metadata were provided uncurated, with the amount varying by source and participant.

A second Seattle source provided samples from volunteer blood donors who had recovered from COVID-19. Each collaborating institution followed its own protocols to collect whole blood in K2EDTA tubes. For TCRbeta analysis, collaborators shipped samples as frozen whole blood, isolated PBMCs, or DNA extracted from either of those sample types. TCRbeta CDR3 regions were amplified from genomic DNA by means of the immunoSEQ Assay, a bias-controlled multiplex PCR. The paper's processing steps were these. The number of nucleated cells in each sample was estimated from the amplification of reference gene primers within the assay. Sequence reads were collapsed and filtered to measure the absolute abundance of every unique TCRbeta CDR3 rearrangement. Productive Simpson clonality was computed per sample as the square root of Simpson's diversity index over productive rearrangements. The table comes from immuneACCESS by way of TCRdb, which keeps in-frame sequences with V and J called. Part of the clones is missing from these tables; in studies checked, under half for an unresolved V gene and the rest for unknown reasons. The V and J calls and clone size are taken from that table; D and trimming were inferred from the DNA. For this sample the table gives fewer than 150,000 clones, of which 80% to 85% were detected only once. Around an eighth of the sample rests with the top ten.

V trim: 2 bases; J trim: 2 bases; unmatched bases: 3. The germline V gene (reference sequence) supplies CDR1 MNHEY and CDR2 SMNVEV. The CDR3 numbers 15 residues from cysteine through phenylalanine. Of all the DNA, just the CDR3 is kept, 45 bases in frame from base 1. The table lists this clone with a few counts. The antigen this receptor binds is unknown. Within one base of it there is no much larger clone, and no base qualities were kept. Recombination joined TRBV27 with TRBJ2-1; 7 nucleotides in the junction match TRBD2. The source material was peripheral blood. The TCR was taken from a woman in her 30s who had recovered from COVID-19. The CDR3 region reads CASSLPGTTYNEQFF. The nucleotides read TGTGCCAGCAGTTTACCCGGGACTACCTACAATGAGCAGTTCTTC.